The TCR beta chain described here comes from a study of T cell clonality in common variable immunodeficiency (dated by TCRdb to the mid-2010s). Both CVID patients and healthy controls were predominantly of Caucasian heritage. Heparinized peripheral whole blood samples of roughly 5 to 8 ml were obtained from each donor. Genomic DNA from adults with common variable immune deficiency (CVID) and from healthy adult controls was the source for sequencing TCRbeta CDR3 repertoires. The control group comprised some 22 healthy adult volunteers, roughly 12 female and roughly ten male, aged roughly 20 to 75 years with a mean age of approximately 30. Diluted blood was density-centrifuged over Hypaque 1077 or Ficoll-Paque to isolate peripheral blood mononuclear cells. Unsorted mononuclear cells served as the source of genomic DNA, which was extracted either by Qiagen column purification or by a centrifugation-based method.

What the authors observed across the whole study: Fewer TCRbeta clones were shared among CVID subjects than among healthy controls (p < 0.0001). TCRbeta clonality was higher in CVID subjects than in healthy controls (t-test p = 0.018), and the increase was most characteristic of about a third of subjects. CVID TCRbeta sequences were reported to have fewer deletions and N-nucleotide insertions and to lack highly modified clones with 13 or more V deletions. Patient heterogeneity within the CVID cohort put limits on correlating repertoire features with clinical complications. Even though DNA input was equal, the average per sample came to 82,000 or so unique sequences for controls compared with about 31,547 for CVID samples. According to the authors, figuring out what caused the increased clonality in CVID would require sequencing the repertoires of T cell subpopulations.

Of note for this clone: Its antigen is currently not known. The CDR3 end is not reached by the read, which stops 3 residues before it; the germline J gene fills it in.

The cysteine opens and the phenylalanine closes a CDR3 of 11 amino acids. Shown are 24 bases from within the CDR3, in frame from base 1. Taken from the germline V gene (reference sequence), the CDR1 and CDR2 loops are DFQATT and SNEGSKA. For sequencing input, CVID and control samples contributed equivalent amounts of genomic DNA. For every sample, a 60 bp segment covering the rearranged TCRbeta CDR3 region was amplified and then sequenced. The immunoSEQ assay, a bias-corrected multiplex PCR with high-throughput sequencing, was employed for TCRbeta amplification. Under the source paper's analysis protocol: Every unique nucleotide sequence was considered a clone and was annotated with V, D and J genes, copy number and frequency. Sequences were labeled productive if in frame, and non-productive if out of frame or containing stop codons. As previously described, clonality was calculated on the basis of Shannon's entropy. The predicted amino acid sequences of productive clones were used to derive the mean CDR3 Kyte-Doolittle hydropathy. Using the R hclust function, scaled V gene usage was clustered hierarchically with Manhattan distance and complete linkage. To assess clone sharing by CDR3 amino acid sequence, 12 repertoires per group were resampled over 100 rounds. The repertoires were searched for approximately 72 published EBV-specific TCRbeta sequences and some 250 published CMV-specific TCRbeta sequences. A couple of CVID samples yielding fewer than 10,000 sequences were excluded from analysis, leaving some 40 CVID repertoires. This is the immuneACCESS table as TCRdb keeps it, with only in-frame sequences that have V and J called. A part of the clones is gone; compared with another copy, unresolved V genes explain less than half, and the rest is unexplained. V and J calls and clone size are copied from that table; D and trimming were computed from the DNA. Here the sample lists 30,000 to 40,000 clones, none seen once only. The biggest ten clones account for approximately 4% of the sample.

This TCR derives from a person aged 18 to 70 in good health. Sequencing was done on a sample of peripheral blood mononuclear cells. Recombination linked TRBV20-1 to TRBJ1-2; confidence is insufficient to name the D gene. CDR3 DNA (partial): TGCAGTGCTAGTCCCCCGGGGGGC. This translates into CSASPPGG. The full CDR3 reads CSASPPGGYTF.